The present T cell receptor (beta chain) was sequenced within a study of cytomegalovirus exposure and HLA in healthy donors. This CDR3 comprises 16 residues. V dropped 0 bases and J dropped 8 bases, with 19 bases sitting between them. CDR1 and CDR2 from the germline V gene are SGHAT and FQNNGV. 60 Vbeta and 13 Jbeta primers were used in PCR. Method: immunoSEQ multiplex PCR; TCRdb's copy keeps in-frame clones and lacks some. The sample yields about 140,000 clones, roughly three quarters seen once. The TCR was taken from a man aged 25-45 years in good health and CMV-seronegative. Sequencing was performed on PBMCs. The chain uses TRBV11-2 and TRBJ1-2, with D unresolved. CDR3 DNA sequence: TGTGCCAGCAGCTTAGATAATCGGGTGTATCGTCGAGGCTACACCTTC. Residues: CASSLDNRVYRRGYTF.